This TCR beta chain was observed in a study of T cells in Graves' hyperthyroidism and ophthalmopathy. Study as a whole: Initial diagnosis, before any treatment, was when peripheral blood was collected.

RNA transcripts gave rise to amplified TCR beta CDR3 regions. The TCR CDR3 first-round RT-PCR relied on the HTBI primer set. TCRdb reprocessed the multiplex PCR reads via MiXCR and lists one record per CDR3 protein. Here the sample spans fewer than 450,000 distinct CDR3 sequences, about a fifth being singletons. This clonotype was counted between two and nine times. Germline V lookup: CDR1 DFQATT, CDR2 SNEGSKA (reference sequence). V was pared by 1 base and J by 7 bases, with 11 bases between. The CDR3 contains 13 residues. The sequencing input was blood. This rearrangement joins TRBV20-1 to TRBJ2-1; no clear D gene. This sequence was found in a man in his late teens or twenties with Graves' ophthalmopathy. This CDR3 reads CSARAPLRNEQFF. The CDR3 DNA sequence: TGCAGTGCTAGAGCTCCACTTCGAAATGAGCAGTTCTTC.